This T cell receptor (beta chain) was recovered during a study of shared clonotypes between healthy human individuals. Whole-study findings and limits: A generally larger estimated richness was seen in naive subsets than in memory subsets.

Assay: immunoSEQ multiplex PCR; the TCRdb copy retains only in-frame clones and omits some. The sample lists 750,000 to 1,000,000 clones, roughly 92% seen once, with 20% to 30% in the top ten. For this clone: Antigen: not known.

V shed 6 bases, J shed 3 bases, and the junction held 5 bases outside the gene matches. The germline V gene encodes CDR1 MRHNA and CDR2 SNTAGT. The CDR3 length is 14 residues. CD45RO-negative CD8 cells positively selected for CCR7 made up the naive population, which excluded terminally differentiated effector memory CD45RA+ cells. Input material: naive CD8+ T cells sorted from blood. The chain combines TRBV6-4 with TRBJ2-3; TRBD1 matches 8 bases. The receptor's source is a man aged 30 to 39 in good health. This chain's CDR3 is CASSDQGATDTQYF. The CDR3 DNA is TGTGCCAGCAGCGATCAGGGGGCTACAGATACGCAGTATTTT.